This T cell receptor (beta chain) was observed in a study of CD8 T cells in ankylosing spondylitis. In TCRdb, the 5' RACE reads were re-called with MiXCR into one record per CDR3 protein. The table shows about 100,000 distinct CDR3 sequences, with about 8.1% occurring only once. This clonotype has at least ten counts. What it binds is not known. Overall study findings and caveats: A TCR beta motif of fewer than ten highly homologous variants appeared characteristic of ankylosing spondylitis blood. It was reported that disease-linked clones were significantly enriched in matched ankylosing spondylitis synovial fluid.

This TCR was sampled from a male donor with ankylosing spondylitis or in good health (not recorded which). Sequences were obtained from blood, either unsorted or a sorted T cell fraction (not recorded which).

The chain's CDR3 is CASKTAGGADNQPQHF. CDR3 DNA: TGTGCCAGCAAAACTGCGGGGGGCGCCGACAATCAGCCCCAGCATTTT. The chain employs TRBV28 and TRBJ1-5, with a tentative D call TRBD1 (6 bases). Trimming left V 7 bases short and J 3 bases short, with 19 bases between. Germline values: CDR1 MDHEN, CDR2 SYDVKM. The CDR3 contains 16 residues.